This TCR beta chain is from a study of early T cells in non-severe SARS-CoV-2 infection. Study in general: Sequencing of bulk RNA from unsorted whole blood was done, without chain pairing.

Attachment of unique molecular identifiers to individual cDNA molecules was performed. TCRdb fed the 5' RACE reads into MiXCR, producing one record per CDR3 protein. In the table there are roughly 20,000 distinct CDR3 sequences, 3% to 4% of which are singletons. The CDR3 is 17 residues long. CDR1 is SGHTA and CDR2 is FQGNSA in the germline V gene. The V segment lost 5 bases and the J segment 0 bases; nucleotides outside the gene matches: 12. General study points: Comparison of clonotypes with VDJdb favored anti-spike CD8 responses while missing private and CD4 specificities.

Relative to its sample, this clonotype is medium-sized. What it binds is not known. Source material: whole blood. The clonotype originates from an adult who was a healthcare worker with PCR-confirmed SARS-CoV-2 infection or an uninfected control (not recorded which). This rearrangement joins TRBV7-2 to TRBJ2-5; 7 bases fit TRBD1. CDR3 DNA: TGTGCCAGCAGCCGAGGAGTGGGGACAGAGTACCAAGAGACCCAGTACTTC. This encodes CASSRGVGTEYQETQYF.